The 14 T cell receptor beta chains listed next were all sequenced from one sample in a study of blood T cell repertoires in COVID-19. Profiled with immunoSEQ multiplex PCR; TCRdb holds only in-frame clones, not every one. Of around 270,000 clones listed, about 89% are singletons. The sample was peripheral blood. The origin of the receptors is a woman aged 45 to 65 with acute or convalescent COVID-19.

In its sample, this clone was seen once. The CDR3 reads CSVEREGLTDTQYF. The CDR3 DNA sequence: TGCAGCGTCGAGCGGGAGGGCCTGACAGATACGCAGTATTTT. The chain recombines TRBV29-1 with TRBJ2-3, with 10 nucleotides matching TRBD2. Germline V gives CDR1 SQVTM, CDR2 ANQGSEA. The CDR3 extends over 14 amino acids. V was clipped by 6 bases and J by 3 bases; unmatched bases: 6.

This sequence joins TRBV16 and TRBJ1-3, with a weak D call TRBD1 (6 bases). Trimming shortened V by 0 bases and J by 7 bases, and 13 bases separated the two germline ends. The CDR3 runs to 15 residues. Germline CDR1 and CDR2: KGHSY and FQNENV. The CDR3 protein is CASSQSNRDKNTIYF. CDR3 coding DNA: TGTGCCAGCAGCCAATCTAATAGGGACAAGAACACCATATATTTT.

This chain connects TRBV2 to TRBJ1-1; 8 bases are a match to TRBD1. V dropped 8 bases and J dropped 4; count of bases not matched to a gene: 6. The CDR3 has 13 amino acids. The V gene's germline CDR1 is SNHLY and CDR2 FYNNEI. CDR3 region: CASDEQGVTEAFF. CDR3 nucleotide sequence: TGTGCCAGCGACGAACAGGGGGTCACTGAAGCTTTCTTT. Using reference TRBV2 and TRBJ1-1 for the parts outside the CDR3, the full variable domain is EPEVTQTPSHQVTQMGQEVILRCVPISNHLYFYWYRQILGQKVEFLVSFYNNEISEKSEIFDDQFSVERPDGSNFTLKIRSTKLEDSAMYFCASDEQGVTEAFFGQGTRLTVV.

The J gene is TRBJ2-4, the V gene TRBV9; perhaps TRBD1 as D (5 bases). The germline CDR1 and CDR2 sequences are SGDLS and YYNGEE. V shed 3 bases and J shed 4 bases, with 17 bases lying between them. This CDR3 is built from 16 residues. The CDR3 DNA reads TGTGCCAGCAGCGCTTACCCCAGGGCCGGGAAAAACATTCAGTACTTC. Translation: CASSAYPRAGKNIQYF.

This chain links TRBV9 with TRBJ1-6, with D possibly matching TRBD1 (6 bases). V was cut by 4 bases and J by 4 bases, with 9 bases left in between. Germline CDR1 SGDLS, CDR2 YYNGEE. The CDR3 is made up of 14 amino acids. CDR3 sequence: CASSMDSYNSPLHF. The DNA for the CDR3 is TGTGCCAGCAGCATGGACAGTTATAATTCACCCCTCCACTTT.

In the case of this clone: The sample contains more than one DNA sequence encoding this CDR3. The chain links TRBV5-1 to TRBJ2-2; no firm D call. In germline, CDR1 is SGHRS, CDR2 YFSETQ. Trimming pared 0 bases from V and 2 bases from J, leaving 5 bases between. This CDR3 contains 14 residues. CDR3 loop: CASSLGQNTGELFF. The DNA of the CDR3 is TGCGCCAGCAGCTTGGGACAAAACACCGGGGAGCTGTTTTTT.

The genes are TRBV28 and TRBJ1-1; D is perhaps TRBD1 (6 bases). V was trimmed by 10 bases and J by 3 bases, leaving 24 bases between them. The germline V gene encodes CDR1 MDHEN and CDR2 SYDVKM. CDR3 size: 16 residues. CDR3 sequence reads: CATRKGDPRGDTEAFF. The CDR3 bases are TGTGCCACCCGGAAGGGGGACCCGAGAGGGGACACTGAAGCTTTCTTT.

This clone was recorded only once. The CDR3 here is CASSLRPDSTFNSPLHF. CDR3 bases: TGTGCCAGCAGCCTGAGACCGGACAGCACTTTTAATTCACCCCTCCACTTT. The J gene is TRBJ1-6, the V gene TRBV3-1 (or the pseudogene TRBV3-2), with D tentatively TRBD1 (6 bases). The CDR3 covers 17 residues. Germline lookup yields CDR1 LGHDT and CDR2 YNNKEL (reference sequence). V was shortened by 4 bases and J by 6 bases, with 19 bases between the two germline ends.

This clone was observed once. Here the CDR3 DNA reads TGTGCCACCAGACCAACAGGGGATACGGGAGCTTTCTTT. Residues: CATRPTGDTGAFF. The gene calls are TRBV24-1 and TRBJ1-1; 7 positions match TRBD1. The germline V gene has CDR1 KGHDR and CDR2 SFDVKD. This CDR3 comprises 13 residues. V shed 7 bases and J 10 bases; nucleotides not matched to a gene: 11.

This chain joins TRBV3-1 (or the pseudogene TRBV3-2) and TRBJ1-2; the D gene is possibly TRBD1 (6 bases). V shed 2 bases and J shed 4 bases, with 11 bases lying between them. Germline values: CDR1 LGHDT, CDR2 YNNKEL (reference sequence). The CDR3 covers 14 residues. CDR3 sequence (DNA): TGTGCCAGCAGCCAACCCGACAGGTTCTATGGCTACACCTTC. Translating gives CASSQPDRFYGYTF.

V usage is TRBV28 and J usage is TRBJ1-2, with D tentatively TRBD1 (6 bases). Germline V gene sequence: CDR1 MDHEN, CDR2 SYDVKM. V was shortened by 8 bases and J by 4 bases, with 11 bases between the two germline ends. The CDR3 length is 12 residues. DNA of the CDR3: TGTGCCAGCCGGGAGGGGGTCTATGGCTACACCTTC. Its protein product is CASREGVYGYTF.

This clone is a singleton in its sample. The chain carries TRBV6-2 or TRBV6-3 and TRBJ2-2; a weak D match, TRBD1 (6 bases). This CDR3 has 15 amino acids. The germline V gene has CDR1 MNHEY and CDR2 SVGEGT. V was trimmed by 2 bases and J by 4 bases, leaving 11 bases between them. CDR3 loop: CASSYKGRGTGELFF. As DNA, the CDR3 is TGTGCCAGCAGTTACAAGGGCAGGGGCACCGGGGAGCTGTTTTTT.

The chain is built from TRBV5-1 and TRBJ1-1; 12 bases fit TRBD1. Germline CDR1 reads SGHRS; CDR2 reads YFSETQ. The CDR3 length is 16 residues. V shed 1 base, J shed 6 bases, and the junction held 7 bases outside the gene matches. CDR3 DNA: TGCGCCAGCAGCTTGTCGTCGGGACAGGGGGCCCCTGAAGCTTTCTTT. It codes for CASSLSSGQGAPEAFF.

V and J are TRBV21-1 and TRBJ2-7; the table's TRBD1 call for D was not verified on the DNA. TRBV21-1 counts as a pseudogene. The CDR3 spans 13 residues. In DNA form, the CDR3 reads TGTGCCAGCCGGGACAGGGGGCTCTACGAGCAGTACTTC. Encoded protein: CASRDRGLYEQYF.